Given below is one TCR beta chain in context. The antigen remains unidentified. Sequence at one end of the junction differs from germline and may be a read error. Lactation, pregnancy, other autoimmune disease or uncontrolled infection excluded patients. Used for diagnoses were clinical symptoms, serum thyroxine and TRAb, thyroid ultrasound and orbital computed tomography. This entry belongs to a study of T cells in Graves' hyperthyroidism and ophthalmopathy. About the research overall: Staff took peripheral blood when the initial diagnosis was made, before any treatment began. Overall study findings and caveats: Ophthalmopathy, as predicted by the model, came a median about seven months after the prediction.

The CDR3 extends over 16 amino acids. CDR1 and CDR2 from the germline V gene are SGHRS and YFSETQ. Amplified regions were TCR beta CDR3 sequences from RNA transcripts. The TCR CDR3 first-round RT-PCR relied on the HTBI primer set. TCRdb used MiXCR to reprocess the multiplex PCR reads, holding one entry per CDR3 protein. There are fewer than 700,000 distinct CDR3 sequences in the sample; 17% occur only once, and 17% lies in the top ten. The specimen was blood. This TCR derives from a woman aged 18-29 years with Graves' ophthalmopathy. V and J are TRBV5-1 and TRBJ2-5; 13 bases line up with TRBD2. CDR3 sequence: CASSSPGLAGQGTQYF. CDR3 DNA sequence: TGCGCCAGCAGCTCTCCGGGACTAGCGGGACAAGGGACCCAGTACTTC. Filled out from reference TRBV5-1 and TRBJ2-5, the complete variable domain reads KAGVTQTPRYLIKTRGQQVTLSCSPISGHRSVSWYQQTPGQGLQFLFEYFSETQRNKGNFPGRFSGRQFSNSRSEMNVSTLELGDSALYLCASSSPGLAGQGTQYFGPGTRLLVL.